A selection of T cell receptor beta chains follows, all from one sample in a study of beta chain features in type 1 diabetes. The repertoire was sequenced with immunoSEQ multiplex PCR; TCRdb's copy has only in-frame clones and lacks some. Of hundreds of thousands of clones listed, around 15% are singletons. Sequencing was carried out using naive CD4+ T cells from blood. Source of these receptors: a man between 18 and 29 years old in good health. Both conserved end residues are part of each CDR3. A D gene is named only where the DNA matches it firmly. Clone sizes are given selectively: once, few, many, or a class where the clone is expanded.

>few|TRBV5-1|NA|TRBJ2-7
CASSLAAGETYEQYF
TGCGCCAGCAGCTTGGCGGCAGGGGAAACCTACGAGCAGTACTTC
>NA|TRBV7-9|NA|TRBJ1-1
CASSLLGHRNTEAFF
TGTGCCAGCAGCTTATTGGGACACCGGAACACTGAAGCTTTCTTT
>NA|TRBV6-5|NA|TRBJ2-5
CASRADRETQYF
TGTGCCAGCAGGGCCGACCGGGAGACCCAGTACTTC
>NA|TRBV7-2|NA|TRBJ1-1
CASSLGAEPNTEAFF
TGTGCCAGCAGCTTAGGGGCAGAACCAAACACTGAAGCTTTCTTT
>NA|TRBV5-6|NA|TRBJ1-1
CASSLQGRYTEAFF
TGTGCCAGCAGCTTGCAGGGTCGATACACTGAAGCTTTCTTT
>few|TRBV9|NA|TRBJ2-3
CASSRLMRGAGSTDTQYF
TGTGCCAGCAGCCGACTCATGAGGGGGGCTGGTAGCACAGATACGCAGTATTTT
>NA|TRBV5-5|TRBD1|TRBJ2-1
CASSLRGQGSYNEQFF
TGTGCCAGCAGCTTGAGAGGACAGGGCTCCTACAATGAGCAGTTCTTC
>few|TRBV6-6|TRBD2|TRBJ2-3
CASLWASGGPTDTQYF
TGTGCCAGCCTATGGGCTAGCGGGGGGCCCACAGATACGCAGTATTTT
>NA|TRBV2|NA|TRBJ1-5
CASRRGVNQPQHF
TGTGCCAGCCGTCGTGGAGTCAATCAGCCCCAGCATTTT
>few|TRBV9|NA|TRBJ2-7
CASSVGVGTDIYEQYF
TGTGCCAGCAGCGTAGGAGTCGGGACGGACATCTACGAGCAGTACTTC
>few|TRBV30|NA|TRBJ1-6
CAWREKTRYNSPLHF
TGTGCCTGGAGAGAGAAAACAAGATATAATTCACCCCTCCACTTT
>NA|TRBV18|NA|TRBJ1-4
CASSPGASTNEKLFF
TGTGCCAGCTCGCCGGGGGCTTCAACTAATGAAAAACTGTTTTTT
>NA|TRBV4-1|NA|TRBJ2-1
CASSQVDTSRQFF
TGCGCCAGCAGCCAAGTTGATACTAGCAGGCAGTTCTTC
>NA|TRBV27|TRBD2|TRBJ2-7
CASKRGLSYEQYF
TGTGCCAGCAAGCGGGGCCTCTCCTACGAGCAGTACTTC
>NA|TRBV7-9|TRBD2|TRBJ2-5
CASSLTSGRAGETQYF
TGTGCCAGCAGCTTAACTAGCGGGAGAGCCGGGGAGACCCAGTACTTC
>NA|TRBV12-5|NA|TRBJ1-1
CASGLVLRGNTEAFF
TGTGCTAGTGGTTTGGTACTTCGTGGGAACACTGAAGCTTTCTTT
>few|TRBV4-2|NA|TRBJ2-1
CASSQEIQGYNEQFF
TGTGCCAGCAGCCAAGAAATCCAGGGGTACAATGAGCAGTTCTTC
>few|TRBV5-4|TRBD1|TRBJ2-5
CASSRPGTGKETQYF
TGTGCCAGCAGCCGTCCCGGGACAGGGAAAGAGACCCAGTACTTC
>NA|TRBV6-5|NA|TRBJ1-5
CASSSAASSNQPQHF
TGTGCCAGCAGTTCTGCCGCCAGTAGCAATCAGCCCCAGCATTTT
>NA|TRBV2|TRBD1|TRBJ1-5
CASTGTGGGSGQPQHF
TGTGCCAGCACCGGGACAGGGGGCGGGTCTGGTCAGCCCCAGCATTTT
>NA|TRBV5-1|NA|TRBJ2-2
CASSLEGTRTTYTGELFF
TGCGCCAGCAGCTTGGAGGGCACGAGGACAACATACACCGGGGAGCTGTTTTTT
>NA|TRBV5-6|TRBD1|TRBJ1-3
CASSRTGSGNTIYF
TGTGCCAGCAGCCGGACAGGGTCAGGAAACACCATATATTTT
>few|TRBV29-1|TRBD1|TRBJ1-1
CSVLEGQGGTEAFF
TGCAGCGTCCTAGAGGGACAGGGGGGGACTGAAGCTTTCTTT
>few|TRBV10-3|TRBD1|TRBJ1-1
CAIGDWGQGASLAFF
TGTGCCATCGGAGACTGGGGACAGGGGGCCTCCTTGGCTTTCTTT
>few|TRBV29-1|NA|TRBJ1-2
CSGTTGTNYGYTF
TGCAGCGGGACGACCGGGACTAACTATGGCTACACCTTC
>NA|TRBV7-3|TRBD2|TRBJ2-1
CASSSPGTSNEQFF
TGTGCCAGCAGCTCACCCGGGACTAGCAATGAGCAGTTCTTC
>few|TRBV4-3|TRBD1|TRBJ1-2
CASSQDWLPGQGGTYGYTF
TGCGCCAGCAGCCAAGATTGGTTGCCGGGACAGGGGGGAACCTATGGCTACACCTTC
>NA|TRBV4-1|NA|TRBJ1-1
CASSQRSKGIPEAFF
TGCGCCAGCAGCCAACGGTCGAAGGGGATACCTGAAGCTTTCTTT
>few|TRBV4-2|NA|TRBJ2-7
CASSQAGKSYEQYF
TGTGCCAGCAGCCAGGCAGGGAAATCCTACGAGCAGTACTTC
>NA|TRBV6-5|TRBD1|TRBJ2-7
CASRRRQGSSYEQYF
TGTGCCAGCAGACGAAGACAGGGGTCCTCCTACGAGCAGTACTTC
>NA|TRBV6-6|NA|TRBJ1-6
CASSYVSGAGNSPLHF
TGTGCCAGCAGTTACGTTTCAGGGGCTGGTAATTCACCCCTCCACTTT
>NA|TRBV9|TRBD1|TRBJ2-5
CASSPRTGTGVQETQYF
TGTGCCAGCAGCCCTCGTACCGGGACAGGGGTCCAAGAGACCCAGTACTTC
>few|TRBV20-1|NA|TRBJ2-1
CSARRTHEQFF
TGCAGTGCTCGGAGGACCCATGAGCAGTTCTTC
>few|TRBV9|NA|TRBJ1-2
CASSVQEGVYGYTF
TGTGCCAGCAGCGTTCAGGAGGGTGTCTATGGCTACACCTTC
>few|TRBV10-3|NA|TRBJ2-5
CAISAGGETQYF
TGTGCCATCAGTGCCGGGGGAGAGACCCAGTACTTC
>NA|TRBV18|NA|TRBJ2-5
CASSSLTQETQYF
TGTGCCAGCTCATCCCTAACTCAAGAGACCCAGTACTTC
>NA|TRBV29-1|NA|TRBJ2-1
CSVDTVRPPNNEQFF
TGCAGCGTTGATACTGTCCGACCGCCGAACAATGAGCAGTTCTTC
>NA|TRBV25-1|NA|TRBJ2-6
CASTMSLGAGANVLTF
TGTGCCAGCACCATGAGTCTGGGGGCTGGGGCCAACGTCCTGACTTTC
>few|TRBV5-1|TRBD1|TRBJ2-1
CASSFVTGVFPEQFF
TGCGCCAGCAGCTTCGTTACAGGGGTGTTTCCTGAGCAGTTCTTC
>few|TRBV29-1|NA|TRBJ2-7
CSVWTVEQYF
TGCAGCGTCTGGACGGTCGAGCAGTACTTC
>NA|TRBV7-3|NA|TRBJ1-1
CASSFTTDTEAFF
TGTGCCAGCAGCTTTACGACGGATACAGAAGCTTTCTTT
>NA|TRBV7-2|NA|TRBJ1-6
CASSSTWSPLHF
TGTGCCAGCAGCTCAACGTGGTCACCCCTCCACTTT
>few|TRBV6-6|NA|TRBJ2-2
CASRLQGMNTGELFF
TGTGCCAGCAGACTCCAGGGGATGAACACCGGGGAGCTGTTTTTT
>few|TRBV9|NA|TRBJ1-5
CASSVSNSPNQPQHF
TGTGCCAGCAGCGTAAGCAACAGCCCCAATCAGCCCCAGCATTTT
>few|TRBV28|NA|TRBJ2-1
CASSLMVGEQFF
TGTGCCAGCAGTTTAATGGTCGGTGAGCAGTTCTTC